Only one count was recorded for the clone carrying this TCR beta chain. The investigators sampled blood at baseline, at cycle 4 day 1, and at cycle 7 day 1. The data are from a study of OX40 agonist ivuxolimab in advanced cancers. About the study: Age averaged around 60 years (range roughly 23 to 80), and more than 80% were male. Partial responses, seen in three patients, involved one hepatocellular carcinoma and two cutaneous melanomas.

Germline CDR1 and CDR2: SGHRS and YFSETQ. V was pared by 4 bases and J by 4 bases, with 8 bases of the junction left unmatched. This CDR3 is built from 16 residues. Assay used: immunoSEQ multiplex PCR; TCRdb lists only in-frame clones, some missing. The data contain fewer than 100,000 clones, under 90% of them singletons. This specimen consisted of CD4+ or CD8+ T cells sorted from blood, obtained in a trial of the OX40 agonist ivuxolimab. The sequence came from an adult with an advanced solid tumor such as melanoma, head and neck, liver or kidney cancer. This rearrangement joins TRBV5-1 to TRBJ2-2, with 9 nucleotides matching TRBD2. Written as DNA, the CDR3 is TGCGCCAGCAGCCTTAGGTCTAGCGGGACCACCGGGGAGCTGTTTTTT. Its translation: CASSLRSSGTTGELFF.